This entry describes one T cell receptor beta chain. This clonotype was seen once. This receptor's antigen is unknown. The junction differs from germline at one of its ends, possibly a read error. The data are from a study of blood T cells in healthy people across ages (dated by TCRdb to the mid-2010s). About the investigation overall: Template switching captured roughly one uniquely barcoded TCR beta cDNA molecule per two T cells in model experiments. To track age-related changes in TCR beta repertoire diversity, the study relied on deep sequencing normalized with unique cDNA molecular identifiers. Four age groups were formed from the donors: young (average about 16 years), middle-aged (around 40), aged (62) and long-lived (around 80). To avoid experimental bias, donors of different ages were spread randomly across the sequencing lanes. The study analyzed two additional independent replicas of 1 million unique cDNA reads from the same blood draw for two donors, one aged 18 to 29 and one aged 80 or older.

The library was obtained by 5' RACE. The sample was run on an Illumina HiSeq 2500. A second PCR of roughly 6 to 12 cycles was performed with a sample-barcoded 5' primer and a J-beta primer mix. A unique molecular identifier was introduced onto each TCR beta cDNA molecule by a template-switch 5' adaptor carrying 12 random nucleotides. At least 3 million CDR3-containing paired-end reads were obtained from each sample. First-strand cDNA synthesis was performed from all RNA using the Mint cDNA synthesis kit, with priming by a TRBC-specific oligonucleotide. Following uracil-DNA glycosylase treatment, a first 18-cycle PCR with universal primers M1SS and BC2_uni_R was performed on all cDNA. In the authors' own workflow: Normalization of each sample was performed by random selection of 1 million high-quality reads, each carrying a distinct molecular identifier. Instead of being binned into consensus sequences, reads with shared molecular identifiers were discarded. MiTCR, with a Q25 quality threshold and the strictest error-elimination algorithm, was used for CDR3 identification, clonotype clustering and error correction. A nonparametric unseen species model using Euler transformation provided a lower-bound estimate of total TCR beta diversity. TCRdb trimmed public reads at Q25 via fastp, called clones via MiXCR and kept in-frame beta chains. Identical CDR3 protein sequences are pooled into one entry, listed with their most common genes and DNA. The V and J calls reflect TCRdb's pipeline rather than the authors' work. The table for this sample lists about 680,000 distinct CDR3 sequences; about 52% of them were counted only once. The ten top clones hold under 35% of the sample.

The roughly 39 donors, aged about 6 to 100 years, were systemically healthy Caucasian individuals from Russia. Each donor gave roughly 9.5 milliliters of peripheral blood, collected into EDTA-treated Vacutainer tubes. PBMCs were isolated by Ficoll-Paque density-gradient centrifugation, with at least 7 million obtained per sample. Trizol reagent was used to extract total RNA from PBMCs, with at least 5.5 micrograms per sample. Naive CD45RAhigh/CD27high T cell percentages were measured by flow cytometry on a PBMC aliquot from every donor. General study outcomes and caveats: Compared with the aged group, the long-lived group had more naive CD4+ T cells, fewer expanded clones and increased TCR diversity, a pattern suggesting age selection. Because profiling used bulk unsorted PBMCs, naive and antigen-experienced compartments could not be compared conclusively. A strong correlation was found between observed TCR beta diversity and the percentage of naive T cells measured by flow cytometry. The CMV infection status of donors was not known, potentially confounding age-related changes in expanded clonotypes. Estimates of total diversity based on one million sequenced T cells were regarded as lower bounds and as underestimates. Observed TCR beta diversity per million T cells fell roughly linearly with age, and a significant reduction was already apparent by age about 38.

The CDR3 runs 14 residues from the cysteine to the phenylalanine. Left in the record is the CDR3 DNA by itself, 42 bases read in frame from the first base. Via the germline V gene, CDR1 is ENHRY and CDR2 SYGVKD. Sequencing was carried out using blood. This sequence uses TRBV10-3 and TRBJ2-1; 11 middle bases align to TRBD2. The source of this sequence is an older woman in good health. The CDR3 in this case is CAVRLAGIYNEQFF. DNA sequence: TGTGCCGTCAGACTAGCGGGAATATACAATGAGCAGTTCTTC.